This T cell receptor beta chain was sequenced in a study of cytomegalovirus exposure and HLA in healthy donors. PCR was performed using 60 Vbeta and 13 Jbeta primers. The table came from immunoSEQ multiplex PCR; TCRdb's copy has only in-frame clones and leaves some out. The table has 170,000 or so clones, 77% seen once. The sequence was obtained from a woman under 40 in good health and CMV-seropositive. Sequencing was carried out using PBMCs.

The CDR3 loop reads CASSLDTGLSNSYEQYF. CDR3 bases: TGTGCCAGCAGCTTAGACACGGGACTATCAAACTCCTACGAGCAGTACTTC. The chain couples TRBV11-2 to TRBJ2-7, with 7 bases identical to TRBD2. The germline V gene has CDR1 SGHAT and CDR2 FQNNGV. The CDR3 has 17 amino acids. J lost 0 bases, V lost 0 bases, and 8 bases had no gene match.